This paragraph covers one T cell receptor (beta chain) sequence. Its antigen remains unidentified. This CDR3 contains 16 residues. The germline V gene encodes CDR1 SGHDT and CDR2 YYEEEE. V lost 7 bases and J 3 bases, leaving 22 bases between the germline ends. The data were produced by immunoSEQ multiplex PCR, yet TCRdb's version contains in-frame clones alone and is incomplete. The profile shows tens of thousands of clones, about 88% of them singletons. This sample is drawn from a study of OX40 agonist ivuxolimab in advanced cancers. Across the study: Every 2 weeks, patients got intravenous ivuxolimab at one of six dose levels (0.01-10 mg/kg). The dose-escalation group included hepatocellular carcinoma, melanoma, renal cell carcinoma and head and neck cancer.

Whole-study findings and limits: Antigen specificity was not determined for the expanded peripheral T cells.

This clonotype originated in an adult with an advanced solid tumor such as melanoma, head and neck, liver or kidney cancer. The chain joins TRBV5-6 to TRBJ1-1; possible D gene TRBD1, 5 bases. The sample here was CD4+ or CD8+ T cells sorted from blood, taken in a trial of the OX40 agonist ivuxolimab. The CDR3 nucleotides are TGTGCCAGCCAGTGGCGGGGCACCTTCATGTACACTGAAGCTTTCTTT. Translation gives CASQWRGTFMYTEAFF.